This T cell receptor beta chain was identified in a study of blood T cell repertoires in COVID-19. Study background: COVID-19 samples collected from the United States, Italy and Spain covered acute and convalescent phases. T cells, B-cell-depleted T cells, or PBMCs supplied cDNA or gDNA.

Original processing notes: The authors estimated nucleated cell counts from reference gene primer amplification. Clones were read by immunoSEQ multiplex PCR, and TCRdb kept only the in-frame ones, dropping some. That table gives V, J and clone size, and the DNA gave D and trimming. The sample contains around 200,000 clones, 84% of which appear only once. This CDR3 is 12 amino acids long. V lost 8 bases and J 12 bases, leaving 17 bases between the germline ends. V is TRBV12-3 or TRBV12-4 and J is TRBJ2-1; a possible D gene is TRBD2 (5 bases). This sequence originates from a man between 45 and 60 years old with active or convalescent COVID-19. The specimen was peripheral blood. The CDR3 loop is CASVRVGGGQFF. DNA of the CDR3: TGTGCCAGCGTCCGGGTCGGAGGTGGGCAGTTCTTC.